Listed below are T cell receptor beta chains from one sample, sequenced in a study of T cells in Graves' hyperthyroidism and ophthalmopathy. TCRdb fed the multiplex PCR reads into MiXCR, producing one record per CDR3 protein. Of about 480,000 distinct CDR3 sequences in the sample, about 22% are singletons; the top ten hold roughly 49%. Sequencing was carried out using blood. These TCRs come from a woman in her seventies with Graves' ophthalmopathy. Both conserved end residues are part of each CDR3. A D gene is named only where the DNA matches it firmly. Expanded clones get a size class; other rows say once, few or many, or leave the size out.

TRBJ1-5 TRBD1 TRBV10-3 few TGTGCCATCAGTGCCACCGGGACAGGGAATCAGCCCCAGCATTTT CAISATGTGNQPQHF
TRBJ2-2 . TRBV19 . TGTGCCAGTATCGCCGGGACAAGGGGCGAAGGGGGGGAGCTGTTTTTT CASIAGTRGEGGELFF
TRBJ2-1 TRBD1 TRBV12-3/TRBV12-4 few TGTGCCAGCACCACAGGGGGCGCATACAATGAGCAGTTCTTC CASTTGGAYNEQFF
TRBJ2-7 TRBD2 TRBV27 few TGTGCCAGCAGCCCCCCAGTGGGAGCGGGAGGCTCTGAGCAGTACTTC CASSPPVGAGGSEQYF
TRBJ1-2 TRBD1 TRBV5-1 . TGCGCCAGTTCCACAGGGGGCTCTGGTGGCTACACCTTC CASSTGGSGGYTF
TRBJ2-1 . TRBV7-9 many TGTGCCAGCAGCGCAGGTGTAGGTAGGGGTTCGGATGAGCAGTTCTTC CASSAGVGRGSDEQFF
TRBJ2-1 . TRBV9 . TGTGCCAGCAGTCGTGAGAGTAGCAATGAGCAGTTCTTC CASSRESSNEQFF
TRBJ1-1 . TRBV28 few TGTGCCAGCAGTTTAGGGGGGCTCGGTAGGGCTGAAGCTTTCTTT CASSLGGLGRAEAFF
TRBJ2-5 . TRBV20-1 few TGCAGTGCTAGGGCGGGGGCGGAGGCCCAGTACTTC CSARAGAEAQYF
TRBJ2-1 . TRBV6-2/TRBV6-3 many TGTGCCAGCAGTTACTCCCGGGACGGTAGCTCCTACAATGAGCAGTTCTTC CASSYSRDGSSYNEQFF
TRBJ2-7 . TRBV6-1 . TGTGCCAGCAGTGAAGTCTCAGGACGAAGTTTCTACGAGCAGTACTTC CASSEVSGRSFYEQYF
TRBJ1-5 TRBD1 TRBV20-1 few TGCAGTGCTAAATCAGGGACAGGGGGCAATCAGCCCCAGCATTTT CSAKSGTGGNQPQHF
TRBJ2-7 . TRBV6-2/TRBV6-3 . TGTGCCAGCTGCGTGGGGTACGGCGAGCAGTACTTC CASCVGYGEQYF
TRBJ2-7 TRBD1 TRBV30 few TGTGCCTGGAGTCCCGGGACAGGGTCCTACGAGCAGTACTTC CAWSPGTGSYEQYF
TRBJ2-2 TRBD2 TRBV12-3/TRBV12-4 . TGTGCCAGCAGTTTATACCCTAGCGGGAGTTTGGCCGCAGGGGAGCTGTTTTTT CASSLYPSGSLAAGELFF
TRBJ1-2 . TRBV6-1 . TGTGCCAGCAGTGAATATGCAGGGGTAGAAGGTGGCTACACCTTC CASSEYAGVEGGYTF